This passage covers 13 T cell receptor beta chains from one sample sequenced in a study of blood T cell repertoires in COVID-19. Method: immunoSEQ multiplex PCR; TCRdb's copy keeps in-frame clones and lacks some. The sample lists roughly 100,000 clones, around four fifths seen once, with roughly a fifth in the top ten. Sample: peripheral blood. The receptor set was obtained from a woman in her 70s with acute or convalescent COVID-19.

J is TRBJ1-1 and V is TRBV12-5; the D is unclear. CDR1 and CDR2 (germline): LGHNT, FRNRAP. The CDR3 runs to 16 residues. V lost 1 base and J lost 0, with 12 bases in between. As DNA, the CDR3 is TGTGCTAGTGGTTTGGGGTCGGTGGGCATGAACACTGAAGCTTTCTTT. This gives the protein CASGLGSVGMNTEAFF. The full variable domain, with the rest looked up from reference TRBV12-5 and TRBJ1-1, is DARVTQTPRHKVTEMGQEVTMRCQPILGHNTVFWYRQTMMQGLELLAYFRNRAPLDDSGMPKDRFSAEMPDATLATLKIQPSEPRDSAVYFCASGLGSVGMNTEAFFGQGTRLTVV.

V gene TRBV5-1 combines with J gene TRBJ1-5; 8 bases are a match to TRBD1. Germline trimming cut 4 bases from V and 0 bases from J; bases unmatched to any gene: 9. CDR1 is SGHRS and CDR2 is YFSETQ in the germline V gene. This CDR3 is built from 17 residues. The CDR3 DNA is TGCGCCAGCAGCCTCGACGGCGGACAGGGTAGCAATCAGCCCCAGCATTTT. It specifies CASSLDGGQGSNQPQHF.

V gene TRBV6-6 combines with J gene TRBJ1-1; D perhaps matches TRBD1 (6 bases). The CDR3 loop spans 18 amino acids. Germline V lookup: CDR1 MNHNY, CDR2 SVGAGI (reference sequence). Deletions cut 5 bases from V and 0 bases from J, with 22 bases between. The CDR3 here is CASSHWGGAGMMNTEAFF. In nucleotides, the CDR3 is TGTGCCAGCAGTCATTGGGGGGGCGCTGGAATGATGAACACTGAAGCTTTCTTT.

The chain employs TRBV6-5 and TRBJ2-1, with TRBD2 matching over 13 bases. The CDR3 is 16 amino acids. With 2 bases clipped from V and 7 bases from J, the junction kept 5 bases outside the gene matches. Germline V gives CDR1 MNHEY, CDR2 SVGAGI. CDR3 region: CASSYARTSGGNEQFF. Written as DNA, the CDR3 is TGTGCCAGCAGTTACGCCAGGACTAGCGGGGGAAATGAGCAGTTCTTC.

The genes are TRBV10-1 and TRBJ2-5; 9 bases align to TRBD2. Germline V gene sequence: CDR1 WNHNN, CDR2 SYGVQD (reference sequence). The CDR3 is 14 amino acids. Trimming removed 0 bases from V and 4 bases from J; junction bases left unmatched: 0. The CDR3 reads CASSESAGGETQYF. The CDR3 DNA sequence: TGCGCCAGCAGTGAGTCAGCGGGGGGAGAGACCCAGTACTTC.

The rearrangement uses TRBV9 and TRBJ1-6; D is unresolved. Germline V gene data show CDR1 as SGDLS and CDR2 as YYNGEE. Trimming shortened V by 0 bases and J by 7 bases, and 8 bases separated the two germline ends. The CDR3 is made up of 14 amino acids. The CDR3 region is CASSVGPENSPLHF. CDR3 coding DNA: TGTGCCAGCAGCGTAGGGCCAGAAAATTCACCCCTCCACTTT.

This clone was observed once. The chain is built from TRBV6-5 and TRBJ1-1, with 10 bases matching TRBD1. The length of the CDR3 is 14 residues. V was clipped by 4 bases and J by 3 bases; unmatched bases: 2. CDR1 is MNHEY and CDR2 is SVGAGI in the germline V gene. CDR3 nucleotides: TGTGCCAGCAGTTCGGACAGGGGGGACACTGAAGCTTTCTTT. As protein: CASSSDRGDTEAFF.

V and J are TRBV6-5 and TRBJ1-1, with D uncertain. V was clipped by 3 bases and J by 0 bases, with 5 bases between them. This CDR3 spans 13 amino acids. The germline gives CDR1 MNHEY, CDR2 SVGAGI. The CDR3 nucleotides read TGTGCCAGCAGTTATCAGATGAACACTGAAGCTTTCTTT. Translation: CASSYQMNTEAFF.

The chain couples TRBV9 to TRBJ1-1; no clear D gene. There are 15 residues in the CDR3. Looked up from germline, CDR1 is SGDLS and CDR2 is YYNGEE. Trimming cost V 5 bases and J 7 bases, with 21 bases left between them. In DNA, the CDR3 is TGTGCCAGCAGTCCTTTTACGAGGGTGAGAGATGAAGCTTTCTTT. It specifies CASSPFTRVRDEAFF.

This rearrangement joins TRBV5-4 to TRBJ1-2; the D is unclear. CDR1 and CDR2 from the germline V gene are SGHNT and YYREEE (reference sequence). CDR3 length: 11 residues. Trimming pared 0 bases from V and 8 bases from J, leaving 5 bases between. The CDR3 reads CASSLGQGYTF. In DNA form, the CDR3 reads TGTGCCAGCAGCTTGGGACAAGGCTACACCTTC.

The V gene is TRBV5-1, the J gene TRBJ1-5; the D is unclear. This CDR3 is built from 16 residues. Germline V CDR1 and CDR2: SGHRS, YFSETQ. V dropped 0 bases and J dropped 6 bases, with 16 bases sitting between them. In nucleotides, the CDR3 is TGCGCCAGCAGCTTGGGTCCGGGAGGGAACTCTCAGCCCCAGCATTTT. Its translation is CASSLGPGGNSQPQHF.

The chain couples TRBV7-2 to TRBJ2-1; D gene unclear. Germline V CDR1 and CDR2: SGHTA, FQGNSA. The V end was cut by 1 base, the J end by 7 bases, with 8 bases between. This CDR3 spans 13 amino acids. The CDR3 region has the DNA TGTGCCAGCAGCTTAGGTCCTTTGAATGAGCAGTTCTTC. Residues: CASSLGPLNEQFF.

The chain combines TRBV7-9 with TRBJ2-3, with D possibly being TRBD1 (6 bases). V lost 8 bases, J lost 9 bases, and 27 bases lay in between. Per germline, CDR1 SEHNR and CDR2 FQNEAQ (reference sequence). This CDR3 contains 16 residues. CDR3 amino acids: CASAPLQGWGIYTQYF. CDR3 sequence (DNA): TGTGCCAGCGCCCCCTTACAGGGTTGGGGCATTTACACGCAGTATTTT.